This entry is about one T cell receptor beta chain. The source of the sample is a study of CD8+ T cells in alopecia areata. Germline V gene data show CDR1 as SGHRS and CDR2 as YFSETQ. The CDR3 sequence is 16 residues long. Trimming shortened V by 4 bases and J by 0 bases, and 11 bases separated the two germline ends. Investigators isolated RNA and reverse transcribed it into cDNA to act as the sequencing template. Repertoires were generated with immunoSEQ multiplex PCR, while TCRdb's copy carries only in-frame clones and drops some. The sample holds some 100,000 clones; 55% to 70% are singletons and the top ten take around 2.8%.

The chain employs TRBV5-1 and TRBJ2-6, with D perhaps TRBD1 or TRBD2 (5 bases each). The source of this sequence is a human donor in good health. Specimen: CD4+ T cells sorted from blood. The CDR3 nucleotides read TGCGCCAGCAGCCGGGACGCTAGCTCTGGGGCCAACGTCCTGACTTTC. Translating gives CASSRDASSGANVLTF.